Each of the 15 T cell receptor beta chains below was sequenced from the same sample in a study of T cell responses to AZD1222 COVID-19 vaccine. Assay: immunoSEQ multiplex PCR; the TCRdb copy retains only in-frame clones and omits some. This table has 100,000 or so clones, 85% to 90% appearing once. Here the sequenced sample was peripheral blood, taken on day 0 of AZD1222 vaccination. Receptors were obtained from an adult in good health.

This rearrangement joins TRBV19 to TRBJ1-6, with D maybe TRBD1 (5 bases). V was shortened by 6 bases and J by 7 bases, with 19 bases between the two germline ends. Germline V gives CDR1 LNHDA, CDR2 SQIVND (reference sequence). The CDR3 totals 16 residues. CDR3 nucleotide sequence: TGTGCCAGTAGGCGCGGGCAGGGAGGGTGGAATTCACCCCTCCACTTT. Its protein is CASRRGQGGWNSPLHF.

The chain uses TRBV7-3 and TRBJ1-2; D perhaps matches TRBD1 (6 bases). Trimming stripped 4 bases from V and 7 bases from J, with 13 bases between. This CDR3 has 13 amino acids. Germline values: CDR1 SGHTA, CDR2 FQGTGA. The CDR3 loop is CASSSPEGGGYTF. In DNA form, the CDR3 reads TGTGCCAGCAGCTCCCCGGAGGGGGGTGGCTACACCTTC.

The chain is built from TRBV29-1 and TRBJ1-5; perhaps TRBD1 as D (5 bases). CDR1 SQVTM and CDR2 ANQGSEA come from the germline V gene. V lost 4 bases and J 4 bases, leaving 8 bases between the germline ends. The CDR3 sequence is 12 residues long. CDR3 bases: TGCAGCGTTGCCTGGGGGAATCAGCCCCAGCATTTT. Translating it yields CSVAWGNQPQHF.

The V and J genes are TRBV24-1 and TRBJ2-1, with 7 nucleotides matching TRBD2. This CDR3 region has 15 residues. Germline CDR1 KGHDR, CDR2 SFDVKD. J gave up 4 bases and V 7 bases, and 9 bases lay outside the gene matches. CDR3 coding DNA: TGTGCCACCAGCGACTGGACTAGTCAGTACAATGAGCAGTTCTTC. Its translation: CATSDWTSQYNEQFF.

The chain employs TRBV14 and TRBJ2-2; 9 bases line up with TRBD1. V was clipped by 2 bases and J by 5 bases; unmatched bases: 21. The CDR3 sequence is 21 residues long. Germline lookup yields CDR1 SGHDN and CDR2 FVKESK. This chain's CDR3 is CASSQTVGGTGWSGGTGELFF. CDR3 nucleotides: TGTGCCAGCAGCCAAACCGTCGGTGGGACAGGGTGGTCCGGGGGAACCGGGGAGCTGTTTTTT.

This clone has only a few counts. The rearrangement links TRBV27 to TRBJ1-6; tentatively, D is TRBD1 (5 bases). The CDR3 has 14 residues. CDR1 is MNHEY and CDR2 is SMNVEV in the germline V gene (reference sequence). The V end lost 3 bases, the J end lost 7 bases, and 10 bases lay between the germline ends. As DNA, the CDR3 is TGTGCCAGCAGTTTCTTGGCAGGGAATTCACCCCTCCACTTT. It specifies CASSFLAGNSPLHF.

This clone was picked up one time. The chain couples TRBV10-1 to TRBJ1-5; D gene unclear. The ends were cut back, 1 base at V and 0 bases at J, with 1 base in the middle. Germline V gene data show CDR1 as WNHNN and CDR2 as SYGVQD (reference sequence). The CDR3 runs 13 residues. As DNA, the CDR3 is TGCGCCAGCAGTGAGTATAGCAATCAGCCCCAGCATTTT. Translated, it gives CASSEYSNQPQHF.

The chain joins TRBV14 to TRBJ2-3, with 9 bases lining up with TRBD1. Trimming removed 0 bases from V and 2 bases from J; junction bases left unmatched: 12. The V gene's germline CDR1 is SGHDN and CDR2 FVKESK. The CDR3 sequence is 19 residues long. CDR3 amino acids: CASSQEWGQGVTNTDTQYF. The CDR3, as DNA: TGTGCCAGCAGCCAAGAATGGGGACAGGGTGTAACTAACACAGATACGCAGTATTTT.

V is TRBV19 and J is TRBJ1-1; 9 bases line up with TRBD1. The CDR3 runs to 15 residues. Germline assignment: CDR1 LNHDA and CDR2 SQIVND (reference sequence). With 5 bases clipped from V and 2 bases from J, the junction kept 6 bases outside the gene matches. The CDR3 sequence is CASSVHRGHNTEAFF. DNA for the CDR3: TGTGCCAGTAGTGTGCACAGGGGGCATAACACTGAAGCTTTCTTT.

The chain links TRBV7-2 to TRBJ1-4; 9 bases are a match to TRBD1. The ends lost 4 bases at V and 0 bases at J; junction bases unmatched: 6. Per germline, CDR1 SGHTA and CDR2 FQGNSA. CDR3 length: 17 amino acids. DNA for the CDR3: TGTGCCAGCAGCTCGGGACAGGGAATTGCAACTAATGAAAAACTGTTTTTT. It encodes CASSSGQGIATNEKLFF.

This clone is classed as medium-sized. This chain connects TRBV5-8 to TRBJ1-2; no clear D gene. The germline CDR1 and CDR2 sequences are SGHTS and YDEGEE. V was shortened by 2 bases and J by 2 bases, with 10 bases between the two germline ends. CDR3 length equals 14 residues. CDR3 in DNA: TGTGCCAGCAGCTTCACCGGGTCCAACTATGGCTACACCTTC. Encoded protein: CASSFTGSNYGYTF.

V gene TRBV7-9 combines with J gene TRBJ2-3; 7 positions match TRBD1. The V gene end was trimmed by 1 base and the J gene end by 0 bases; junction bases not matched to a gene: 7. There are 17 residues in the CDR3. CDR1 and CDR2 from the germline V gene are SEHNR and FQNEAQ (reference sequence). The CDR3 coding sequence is TGTGCCAGCAGCTTAGGGACAGGTTACTCTAGCACAGATACGCAGTATTTT. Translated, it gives CASSLGTGYSSTDTQYF. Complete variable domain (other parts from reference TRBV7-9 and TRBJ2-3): DTGVSQNPRHKITKRGQNVTFRCDPISEHNRLYWYRQTLGQGPEFLTYFQNEAQLEKSRLLSDRFSAERPKGSFSTLEIQRTEQGDSAMYLCASSLGTGYSSTDTQYFGPGTRLTVL.

CDR3 coding DNA: TGCGCCAGCAGCCAAGTAAAAAGTGGCCACTATGGCTACACCTTC. Its translation: CASSQVKSGHYGYTF. V and J are TRBV4-1 and TRBJ1-2; no definite D call. The V gene lost 1 base and the J gene lost 3 bases, with 12 bases spanning the gap. The CDR3 loop spans 15 amino acids. Per germline, CDR1 MGHRA and CDR2 YSYEKL.

In nucleotides, the CDR3 is TGCGCCAGCAGCGCAGGGGGGAGCTACGACGTGCAGTATGGCTACACCTTC. Encoded protein: CASSAGGSYDVQYGYTF. The chain combines TRBV10-1 with TRBJ1-2; 7 nucleotides line up with TRBD1. J lost 5 bases, V lost 6 bases, and 18 bases had no gene match. Per germline, CDR1 WNHNN and CDR2 SYGVQD (reference sequence). The CDR3 sequence is 17 residues long.

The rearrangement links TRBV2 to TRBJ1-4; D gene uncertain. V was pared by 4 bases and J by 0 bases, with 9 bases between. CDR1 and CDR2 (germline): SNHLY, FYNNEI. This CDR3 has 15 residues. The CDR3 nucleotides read TGTGCCAGCAGTGGGGTCCTTTCAACTAATGAAAAACTGTTTTTT. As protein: CASSGVLSTNEKLFF.